This T cell receptor beta chain originates from a study of cytomegalovirus exposure and HLA in healthy donors. The sample holds a few counts of this clone. Its antigen is still unknown. Study-level findings and limits: Earlier analysis found most TCR beta V segments productive about 90% or about 30% of the time. TCR beta V- and J-gene trimming was later associated with a missense DCLRE1C variant. A few CMV-associated chains were confirmed in vitro to be specific for CMV antigens.

Primers included in the PCR were 60 Vbeta and 13 Jbeta primers. In the authors' methods: There were around 80 million unique TCR beta chains by a later count, and 10 million to 12 million of them were shared. TCRdb's table, derived via immunoSEQ multiplex PCR, lists solely in-frame clones and lacks some. V and J calls and clone size are as listed in that table; D and trimming were resolved from the DNA. The sample contains 110,000 to 150,000 clones, roughly a tenth of which appear only once. Germline CDR1 SGHTA, CDR2 FQGNSA. The CDR3 contains 15 residues. V was pared by 3 bases and J by 0 bases, with 8 bases between.

The origin of this receptor is a male donor in good health and CMV-seronegative. This chain links TRBV7-2 with TRBJ1-4; D might be TRBD1 (6 bases). The sample taken for sequencing was PBMCs. For the CDR3, the DNA is TGTGCCAGCAGCTTCAGGGGAGCAACTAATGAAAAACTGTTTTTT. This translates into CASSFRGATNEKLFF.